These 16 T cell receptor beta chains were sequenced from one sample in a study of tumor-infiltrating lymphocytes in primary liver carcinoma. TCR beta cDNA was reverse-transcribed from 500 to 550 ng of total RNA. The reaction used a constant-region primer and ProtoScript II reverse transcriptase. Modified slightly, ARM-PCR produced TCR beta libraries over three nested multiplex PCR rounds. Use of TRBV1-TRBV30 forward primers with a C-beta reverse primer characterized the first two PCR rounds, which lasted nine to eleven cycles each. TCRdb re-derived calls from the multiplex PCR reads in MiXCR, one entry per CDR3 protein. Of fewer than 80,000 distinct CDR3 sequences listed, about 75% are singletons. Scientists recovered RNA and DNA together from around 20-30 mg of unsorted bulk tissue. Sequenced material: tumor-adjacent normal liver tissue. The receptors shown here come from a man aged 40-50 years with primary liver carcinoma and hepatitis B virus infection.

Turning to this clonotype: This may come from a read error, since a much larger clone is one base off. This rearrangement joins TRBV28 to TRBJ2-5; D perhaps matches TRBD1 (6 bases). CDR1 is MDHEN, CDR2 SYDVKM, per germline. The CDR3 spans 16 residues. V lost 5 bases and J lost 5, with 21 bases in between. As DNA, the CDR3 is TGTGCCAGCAGTGCAAGTCAGGGGTCACGCGGGGAGACCCAGTACTTC. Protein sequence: CASSASQGSRGETQYF.

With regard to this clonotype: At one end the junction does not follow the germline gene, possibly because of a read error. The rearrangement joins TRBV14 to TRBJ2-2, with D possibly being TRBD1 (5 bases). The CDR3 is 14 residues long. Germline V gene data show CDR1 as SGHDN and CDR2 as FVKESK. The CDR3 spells CASGLTANTRELFF. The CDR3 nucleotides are TGTGCCAGCGGCTTGACAGCGAACACCCGGGAGCTGTTTTTT. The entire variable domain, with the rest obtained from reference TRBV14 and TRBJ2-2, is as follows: EAGVTQFPSHSVIEKGQTVTLRCDPISGHDNLYWYRRVMGKEIKFLLHFVKESKQDESGMPNNRFLAERTGGTYSTLKVQPAELEDSGVYFCASGLTANTRELFFGEGSRLTVL.

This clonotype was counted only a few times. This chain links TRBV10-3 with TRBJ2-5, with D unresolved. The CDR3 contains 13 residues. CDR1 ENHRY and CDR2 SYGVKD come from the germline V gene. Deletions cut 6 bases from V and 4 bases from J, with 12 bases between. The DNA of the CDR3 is TGTGCCATCAGGGTAGATCGGAGAGAGACCCAGTACTTC. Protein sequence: CAIRVDRRETQYF.

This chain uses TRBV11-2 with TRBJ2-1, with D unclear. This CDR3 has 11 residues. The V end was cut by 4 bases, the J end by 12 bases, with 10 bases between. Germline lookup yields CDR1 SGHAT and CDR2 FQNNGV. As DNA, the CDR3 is TGTGCCAGCAGCTCCGTAAAATGGCAGTTCTTC. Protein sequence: CASSSVKWQFF.

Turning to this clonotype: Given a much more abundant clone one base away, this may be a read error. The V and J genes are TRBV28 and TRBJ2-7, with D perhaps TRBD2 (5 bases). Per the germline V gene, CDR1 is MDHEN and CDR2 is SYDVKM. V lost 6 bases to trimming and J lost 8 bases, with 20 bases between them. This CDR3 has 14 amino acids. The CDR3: CASRRGSRTGKQYF. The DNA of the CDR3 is TGTGCCAGCAGACGAGGATCAAGGACGGGGAAGCAGTACTTC.

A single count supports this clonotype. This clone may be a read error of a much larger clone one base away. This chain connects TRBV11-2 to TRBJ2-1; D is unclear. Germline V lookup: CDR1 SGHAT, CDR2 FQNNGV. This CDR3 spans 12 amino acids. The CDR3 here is CASTLGGLEQFF. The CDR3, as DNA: TGTGCCAGCACCTTAGGTGGTCTTGAGCAGTTCTTC.

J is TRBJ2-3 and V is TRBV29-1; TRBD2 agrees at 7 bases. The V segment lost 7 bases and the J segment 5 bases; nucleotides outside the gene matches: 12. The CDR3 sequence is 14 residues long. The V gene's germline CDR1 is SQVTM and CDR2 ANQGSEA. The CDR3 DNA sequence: TGCAGCGCCGGGGCGGGAGCCGGTAGAGATACGCAGTATTTT. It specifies CSAGAGAGRDTQYF.

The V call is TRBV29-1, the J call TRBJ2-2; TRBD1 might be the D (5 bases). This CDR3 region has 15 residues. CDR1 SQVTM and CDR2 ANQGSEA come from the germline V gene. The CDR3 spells CNVAAGNLDTGELFF. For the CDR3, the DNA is TGCAATGTTGCCGCAGGGAATTTGGACACCGGGGAGCTGTTTTTT.

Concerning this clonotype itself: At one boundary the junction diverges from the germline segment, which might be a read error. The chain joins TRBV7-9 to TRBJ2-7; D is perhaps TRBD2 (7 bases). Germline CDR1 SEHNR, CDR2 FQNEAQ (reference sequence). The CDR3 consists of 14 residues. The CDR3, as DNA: TGTGCCAGCACCTTAGAAGGGGGGGGCTACGAGCAGTACTTC. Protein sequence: CASTLEGGGYEQYF.

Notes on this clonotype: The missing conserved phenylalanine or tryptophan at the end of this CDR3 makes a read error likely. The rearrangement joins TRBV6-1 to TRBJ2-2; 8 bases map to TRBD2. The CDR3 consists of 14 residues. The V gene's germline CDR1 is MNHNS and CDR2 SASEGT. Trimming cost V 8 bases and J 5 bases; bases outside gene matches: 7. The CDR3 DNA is TGTGCCAGCGGGGGACTAGTGGTGACCGGGGAGCTGTTTTAT. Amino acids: CASGGLVVTGELFY.

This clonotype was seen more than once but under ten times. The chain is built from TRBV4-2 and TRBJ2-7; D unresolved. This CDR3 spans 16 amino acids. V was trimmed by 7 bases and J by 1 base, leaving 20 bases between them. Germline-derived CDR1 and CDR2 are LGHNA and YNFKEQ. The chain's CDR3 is CASNQVASGVSYEQYF. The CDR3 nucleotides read TGTGCCAGCAATCAAGTGGCTAGTGGGGTTTCCTACGAGCAGTACTTC.

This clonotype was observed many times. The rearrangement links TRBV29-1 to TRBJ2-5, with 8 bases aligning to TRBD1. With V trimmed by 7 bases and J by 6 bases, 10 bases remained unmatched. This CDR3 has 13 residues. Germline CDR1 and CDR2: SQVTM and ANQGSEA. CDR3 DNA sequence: TGCAGCGGCCAGGGGGCGGATTCCAAGACCCAGTACTTC. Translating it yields CSGQGADSKTQYF.

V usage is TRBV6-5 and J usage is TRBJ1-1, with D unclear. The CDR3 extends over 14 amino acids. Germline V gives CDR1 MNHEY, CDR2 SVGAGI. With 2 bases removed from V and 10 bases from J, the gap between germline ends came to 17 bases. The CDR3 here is CASSYGCAGGGAFF. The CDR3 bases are TGTGCCAGCAGTTACGGGTGTGCGGGAGGTGGAGCTTTCTTT.

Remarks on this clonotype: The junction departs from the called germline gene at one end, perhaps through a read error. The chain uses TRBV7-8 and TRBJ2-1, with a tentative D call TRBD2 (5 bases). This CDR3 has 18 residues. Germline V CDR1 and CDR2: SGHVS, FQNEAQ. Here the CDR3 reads CASSPLGGSEDSYNGQFF. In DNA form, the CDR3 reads TGTGCCAGCAGCCCGCTTGGAGGCTCAGAGGACTCCTACAATGGGCAGTTCTTC. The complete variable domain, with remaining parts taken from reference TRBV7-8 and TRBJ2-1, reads GAGVSQSPRYKVAKRGQDVALRCDPISGHVSLFWYQQALGQGPEFLTYFQNEAQLDKSGLPSDRFFAERPEGSVSTLKIQRTQQEDSAVYLCASSPLGGSEDSYNGQFFGPGTRLTVL.

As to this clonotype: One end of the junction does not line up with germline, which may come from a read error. The CDR3 bases are TGTGCCAGCAGCTTTGCAGGGAAAGATATGCAGTATTTT. Protein sequence: CASSFAGKDMQYF. The genes are TRBV11-3 and TRBJ2-3; D is perhaps TRBD1 (5 bases). Germline CDR1 reads SGHNT; CDR2 reads YENEEA. The CDR3 runs to 13 residues.

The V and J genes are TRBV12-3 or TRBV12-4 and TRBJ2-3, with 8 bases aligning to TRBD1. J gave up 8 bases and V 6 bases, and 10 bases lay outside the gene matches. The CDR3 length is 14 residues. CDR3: CASREGTGSGTQYF. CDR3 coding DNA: TGTGCCAGCAGGGAGGGGACAGGTTCTGGTACGCAGTATTTT.